These T cell receptor beta chains were read from a single sample in a study of blood T cell repertoires in COVID-19. TCRdb's table, derived via immunoSEQ multiplex PCR, lists solely in-frame clones and lacks some. This sample carries tens of thousands of clones, 80% to 90% of them seen once, and the ten largest clones take around 8.3%. Sequenced: peripheral blood. The origin of the receptors is a man between 45 and 60 years old with acute or convalescent COVID-19. CDR3s include the opening cysteine and the closing phenylalanine or tryptophan. The D gene is left open where the match is weak. Clone size is not always given. Where it is, it says once, few, many or a class for expanded clones.

clone size	V gene	J gene	D gene	CDR3 DNA	CDR3 protein
NA	TRBV7-2	TRBJ1-1	NA	TGTGCCAGCAGCTTCAACGGGAACACTGAAGCTTTCTTT	CASSFNGNTEAFF
NA	TRBV19	TRBJ2-2	NA	TGTGCCAGTAGCACCTCAAGAGCGGGCGAGGACGGGGAGCTGTTTTTT	CASSTSRAGEDGELFF
once	TRBV19	TRBJ2-3	TRBD2	TGTGCCAGTAGGTTAAGCCGGGACTACCTGGATACGCAGTATTTT	CASRLSRDYLDTQYF
NA	TRBV11-2	TRBJ2-6	NA	TGTGCCAGCAGCATAACAGGGACCAACTCTGGGGCCAACGTCCTGACTTTC	CASSITGTNSGANVLTF
NA	TRBV6-2/TRBV6-3	TRBJ2-7	NA	TGTGCCAGCAGTTACCAGTACGAGCAGTACTTC	CASSYQYEQYF
NA	TRBV12-3/TRBV12-4	TRBJ2-2	NA	TGTGCCAGCAGTTTCTCCGGGGAGCTGTTTTTT	CASSFSGELFF
once	TRBV18	TRBJ1-1	TRBD1	TGTGCCAGCTCACCGATGACAGGGGCCCCAAACACTGAAGCTTTCTTT	CASSPMTGAPNTEAFF
NA	TRBV11-3	TRBJ2-1	TRBD2	TGTGCCAGCAGCTTAGGGGTAGCGGGGGGCCATGAGCAGTTCTTC	CASSLGVAGGHEQFF
NA	TRBV24-1	TRBJ1-1	TRBD1	TGTGCCACCAGTGATCCCGACAGGGGGTATACTGAAGCTTTCTTT	CATSDPDRGYTEAFF
NA	TRBV7-9	TRBJ1-2	TRBD1	TGTGCCAGCAGCCCAAGACAGGGTGCTAACTATGGCTACACCTTC	CASSPRQGANYGYTF
NA	TRBV2	TRBJ2-2	TRBD2	TGTGCCAGCAGACGGACCCTTGGACTAGCGGGGACGAACAGCGGGGAGCTGTTTTTT	CASRRTLGLAGTNSGELFF
once	TRBV18	TRBJ2-2	NA	TGTGCCAGCTCACCACCGGGCTTGGCCGGGGAGCTGTTTTTT	CASSPPGLAGELFF
NA	TRBV7-9	TRBJ2-2	TRBD2	TGTGCCAGCACCACCTCTAGCGGGTATATGACCGGGGAGCTGTTTTTT	CASTTSSGYMTGELFF
few	TRBV12-3/TRBV12-4	TRBJ2-1	NA	TGTGCCAGCAGTTTGAGATACAATGAGCAGTTCTTC	CASSLRYNEQFF
NA	TRBV4-3	TRBJ2-5	NA	TGCGCCAGCAGCCAGGTCGGCGGGGAGGAGACCCAGTACTTC	CASSQVGGEETQYF
NA	TRBV19	TRBJ1-5	TRBD1	TGTGCCAGTAGTGAAACACATTCGGGAAGGACAGGGAGCTATAGCAATCAGCCCCAGCATTTT	CASSETHSGRTGSYSNQPQHF
once	TRBV5-1	TRBJ2-7	TRBD1	TGCGCCAGCAGCTTACGGACAGGGGGGGACTACGAGCAGTACTTC	CASSLRTGGDYEQYF
NA	TRBV15	TRBJ1-6	TRBD1	TGTGCCACCAGCGGAGACAGGGGGCGGGTGGATTATACCCTCCACTTT	CATSGDRGRVDYTLHF
once	TRBV18	TRBJ2-1	NA	TGTGCCAGCTCACCACAGACAGGAGACTACAATGAGCAGTTCTTC	CASSPQTGDYNEQFF
NA	TRBV5-4	TRBJ2-1	TRBD2	TGTGCCAGCAGCTCATCGACTAGCGGGCGCTACAATGAGCAGTTCTTC	CASSSSTSGRYNEQFF
NA	TRBV24-1	TRBJ1-1	NA	TGTGCCACCAGTGGAGACAGCACTGAAGCTTTCTTT	CATSGDSTEAFF
NA	TRBV7-6	TRBJ2-3	TRBD1	TGTGCCAGCAGCTTAGGGGGGACAGGCACAGATACGCAGTATTTT	CASSLGGTGTDTQYF